This T cell receptor (beta chain) derives from a study of human T cells and chemical hapten exposure. Study information: The sensitizer, 2% DPC, was used on 2 cm by 2 cm of upper inner arm skin. It was small differences in pooled library volume that mainly caused per-sample TCR yields to vary. General study findings and limits: Significantly more large CDR3 similarity clusters arose among expanded TCRs than among controls.

Time point denoted: patch test 2, 6 weeks after DPC sensitization. Indicated treatment: therapeutic diphenylcyclopropenone sensitization with weekly scalp DPC. The CDR3 is 16 residues long. Germline CDR1 SGHDT, CDR2 YYEEEE. V lost 4 bases and J lost 2, with 19 bases in between. This clonotype was observed at least ten times. As yet, its antigen is unknown. Using its own MiXCR run on the RACE reads, TCRdb lists one record per CDR3 protein. The table lists under 100,000 distinct CDR3 sequences, more than 9.5% of them singletons. The sequence was obtained from a woman aged 40 to 50 with alopecia areata. Some clones in this sample may be carry-over from other donors' samples. Specimen: whole blood, collected in connection with sensitization to the hapten diphenylcyclopropenone (DPC). This chain joins TRBV5-6 and TRBJ2-7; no firm D call. The CDR3 region has the DNA TGTGCCAGCAGCCACGGCAGTGGGGTGGACCCCTACGAGCAGTACTTC. It codes for CASSHGSGVDPYEQYF.